This T cell receptor (beta chain) was captured in a study of T cells in Graves' hyperthyroidism and ophthalmopathy (dated by TCRdb to the late 2010s). Turning to the overall study: Peripheral blood samples were taken at the time of initial diagnosis, prior to any treatment. A discovery cohort of about a hundred patients, approximately 44 with Graves' ophthalmopathy and 57 with stable Graves' hyperthyroidism, was used to find distinguishing TCR V-J signatures. Prospective prediction of ophthalmopathy was tested in an independent validation cohort consisting of 18 hyperthyroidism patients and some 16 patients who later progressed to ophthalmopathy. The roughly 99 discovery patients were divided at random into training and test sets in a 7:3 ratio. In roughly six Graves' hyperthyroidism patients, the study also compared T-cell repertoires from thyroid tissue with T-cell repertoires from blood. Once sampling was done, hyperthyroidism patients were given methimazole at a starting dose of 30 mg daily, whereas ophthalmopathy patients were given high-dose intravenous methylprednisolone. According to the paper, TCR Vbeta CDR3 sequencing was carried out on 135 peripheral blood samples, which came from approximately 43 ophthalmopathy, 70 to 80 hyperthyroidism and 17 progressor patients. The paper as a whole reports these results and caveats: In validation, progression to ophthalmopathy was predicted by the model with around 71% sensitivity and 72% to 80% specificity, a median of around 5.9 months before onset. A model built on a 13 V-J signature distinguished ophthalmopathy from stable hyperthyroidism, reaching about 89% sensitivity and approximately 81% specificity in cross-validation and 80%/75% in testing. No statistical method was used to set the sample size in advance, and investigators knew the group allocation. Blood samples also contained most of the expanded thyroid clonotypes (frequency above 0.001), which suggests that blood repertoires may reflect thyroid immune responses.

Ophthalmopathy patients had moderately to severely active disease, with a Clinical Activity Score of 3 or more, a NOSPECS grade of 4 or more, and a disease duration of less than 3 months. Any patient with an uncontrolled infection, another autoimmune disease, pregnancy or lactation was excluded. Diagnoses relied on clinical symptoms, serum thyroxine and TRAb, thyroid ultrasound and orbital computed tomography. PBMCs were isolated from roughly 10 ml of fresh peripheral blood by Ficoll-Paque density gradient centrifugation. Total RNA was extracted with Trizol reagent, and quality was checked on an Agilent 2100 Bioanalyzer. Counted from cysteine to phenylalanine, this CDR3 has 15 amino acids. Only the CDR3 DNA is retained, 45 bases long and in frame from the first base. V is shortened by 6 bases, J by 0 bases, and the region joining them spans 15 bases. CDR1 and CDR2, looked up from the germline V gene (reference sequence), are DFQATT and SNEGSKA.

This clonotype came up many times. There is no known antigen for this receptor. Nothing much larger sits one base from this clone, and base qualities are not available. The TCR beta CDR3 regions were amplified from RNA transcripts. A first-round RT-PCR of the TCR CDR3 used the HTBI primer set with the Qiagen OneStep RT-PCR kit. Libraries were constructed in a second round of multiplex PCR, after which size selection and purification were carried out. Libraries were sequenced paired-end with 100 bp reads on an Illumina HiSeq2000. The original pipeline was this. SOAPnuke was used to process the raw data, with reads discarded if the reads contained adapters or uncalled bases, had a mean Phred below 15, or lacked an exact constant-primer or identifier match. High-quality paired reads were merged using COPE v1.2.5, and each unique nucleotide sequence was defined as a clonotype. MiTCR v1.1 was used to align clonotypes to the IMGT TRBV, TRBD and TRBJ reference segments. The analysis included only V-J combinations with a frequency above 0.0001, which together covered approximately 99% of the repertoires. The TCS score was defined as the ratio of F50 (clonal expansion) to E x V (chaos), calculated using BLOSUM62-based TCRdist between CDR3 peptides within each V-J. Welch's t-statistics and random forest reduced around 550 V-J features to roughly 13, which were used in a naive Bayes classifier (R e1071). TCRdb ran its own pipeline on the public reads, namely fastp trimming at Q25 and MiXCR clone calling, and kept in-frame beta chains. For every CDR3 protein sequence, its rows merge into one entry that carries the most common genes and DNA. The V and J calls and clone size are TCRdb's, not the authors'. This sample comprises about 500,000 distinct CDR3 sequences, around 15% of them detected only once. The ten top clones hold 25% to 35% of the sample.

This TCR was sampled from a woman aged 25 to 39 with Graves' ophthalmopathy. The sample taken for sequencing was blood. This sequence uses TRBV20-1 and TRBJ1-5, and TRBD1 may be the D gene, going by 6 matching bases. The CDR3 amino acid sequence is: CSASQGFYSNQPQHF. DNA sequence: TGCAGTGCAAGTCAGGGGTTTTATAGCAATCAGCCCCAGCATTTT.